This T cell receptor beta chain was found in a study of blood T cell repertoires in COVID-19 (dated by TCRdb to 2020 to 2021). Concerning the study at large: Collaborator samples came from the United States, Italy and Spain and covered acute and convalescent phases of COVID-19. Subjects who had been exposed to COVID-19, were actively infected with it, or had recovered from it provided the deeply sampled blood TCRbeta repertoires that made up the dataset. Nearly every sample came with metadata listing a de-identified subject ID, COVID-19 status, age in years and sex. Samples came from the ongoing ImmuneRACE study (first 160 participants) plus 1,254 subjects from 6 global collaborators. HLA class I and class II types, where available, came from metadata supplied by the sample provider rather than from assay-based typing. The repertoires were released in a freely available public database intended as a resource for research on the immune response to SARS-CoV-2. The material from the prospective study consisted of cDNA or gDNA derived from T cells, B-cell-depleted T cells, or PBMCs.

V is reduced by 1 base and J by 7 bases, leaving a spacing of 4 bases between them. Counted from cysteine to phenylalanine, this CDR3 has 12 amino acids. The only DNA kept is the CDR3, 36 bases in frame from the first base. Via the germline V gene, CDR1 is KGHSH and CDR2 LQKENI. Overall study results and their limits: The amount of clinical and demographic metadata varied by source and participant and was provided uncurated.

TCRbeta CDR3 regions were amplified from genomic DNA using the immunoSEQ Assay, a bias-controlled multiplex PCR. The study's processing was this. Within the assay, amplification of reference gene primers was used to estimate how many nucleated cells each sample contained. Sequence reads were collapsed and filtered to measure the absolute abundance of every unique TCRbeta CDR3 rearrangement. Productive Simpson clonality was computed per sample as the square root of Simpson's diversity index over productive rearrangements. Drawn from immuneACCESS, this table holds only the in-frame rearrangements with V and J called that TCRdb kept. Clones are partly lost; checked studies trace under half to an unresolved V gene and leave the rest unexplained. V, J and clone size are those of that table, while D and trimming were read from the DNA. This sample has about 200,000 clones in its table, and about 87% of those were observed once. Over 1% of the sample is in the top ten clones.

Participants in the prospective study were enrolled through a virtual design, were aged about 18 to 100 years, and lived in approximately 25 United States geographic areas. In the prospective study, cohorts were assigned on the basis of participant-reported clinical history obtained from a screening survey and a study questionnaire. ImmuneRACE Cohort 3 recovered participants were defined by two consecutive negative NP/OP PCR tests, healthcare professional clearance, or symptom resolution. In the prospective study, whole blood, serum and a nasopharyngeal or oropharyngeal swab were collected from each participant by mobile phlebotomists. Additional blood draws and questionnaires over an approximately two-month period could optionally be provided by prospective study participants. Before DNA extraction, prospective study blood samples were shipped either frozen or at room temperature. As for this clone: No cognate antigen has been identified for it. No base quality information exists; no much larger clone differs at one position.

The sequence joins TRBV18 to TRBJ1-4; no D segment can be confidently identified. The sequencing sample was made of PBMCs or T cells enriched from blood (not recorded which). This receptor was identified in a man under 40 who had recovered from COVID-19. CDR3 region: CASSPLSEKLFF. The nucleotide sequence is given as TGTGCCAGCTCACCACTCAGTGAAAAACTGTTTTTT.